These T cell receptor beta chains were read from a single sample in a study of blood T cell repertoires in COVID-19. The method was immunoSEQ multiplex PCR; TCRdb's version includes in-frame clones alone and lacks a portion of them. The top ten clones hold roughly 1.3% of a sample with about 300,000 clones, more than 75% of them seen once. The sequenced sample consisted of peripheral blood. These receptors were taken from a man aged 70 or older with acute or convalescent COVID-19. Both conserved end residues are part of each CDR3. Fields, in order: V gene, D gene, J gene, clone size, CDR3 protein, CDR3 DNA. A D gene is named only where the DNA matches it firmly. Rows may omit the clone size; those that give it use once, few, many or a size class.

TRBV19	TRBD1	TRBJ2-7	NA	CASSRTGTGDYEQYF	TGTGCCAGTAGCCGAACCGGGACAGGGGACTACGAGCAGTACTTC
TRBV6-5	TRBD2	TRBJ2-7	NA	CASRRASGRAREYF	TGTGCCAGCAGGCGGGCTAGCGGGAGGGCAAGAGAGTACTTC
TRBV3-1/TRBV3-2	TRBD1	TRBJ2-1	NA	CASSPHVGQGDTNEQFF	TGTGCCAGCAGCCCGCATGTGGGACAGGGGGATACCAATGAGCAGTTCTTC
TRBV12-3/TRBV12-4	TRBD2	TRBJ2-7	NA	CATGLAAYEQYF	TGTGCCACCGGACTAGCCGCCTACGAGCAGTACTTC
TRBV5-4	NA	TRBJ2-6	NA	CASSLGRDRSGANVLTF	TGTGCCAGCAGCTTGGGCAGGGATCGTTCTGGGGCCAACGTCCTGACTTTC
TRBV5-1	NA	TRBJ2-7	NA	CASSLARDAQYF	TGCGCCAGCAGCTTGGCCAGGGATGCGCAGTACTTC
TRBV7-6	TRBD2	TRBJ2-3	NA	CASSFQLAGTDTQYF	TGTGCCAGCAGCTTCCAATTAGCGGGGACAGATACGCAGTATTTT
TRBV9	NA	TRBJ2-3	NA	CASSVQSSTDTQYF	TGTGCCAGCAGCGTACAGTCGAGCACAGATACGCAGTATTTT
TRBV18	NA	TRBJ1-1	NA	CASSLASMETEAFF	TGTGCCAGCTCACTCGCTAGTATGGAGACTGAAGCTTTCTTT
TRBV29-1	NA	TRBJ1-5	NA	CSVSTGYNQPQHF	TGCAGCGTATCAACAGGGTACAATCAGCCCCAGCATTTT
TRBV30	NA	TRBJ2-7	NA	CAWRSRAYEQYF	TGTGCCTGGAGAAGCCGGGCCTACGAGCAGTACTTC
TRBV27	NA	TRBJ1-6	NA	CASSWDRGYSPLHF	TGTGCCAGCAGTTGGGATAGGGGATATTCACCCCTCCACTTT
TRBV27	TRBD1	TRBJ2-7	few	CASSPHRDRGEEQYF	TGTGCCAGCAGTCCACACCGGGACAGGGGTGAGGAGCAGTACTTC
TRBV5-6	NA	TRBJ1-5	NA	CASSARTIQYSNQPQHF	TGTGCCAGCAGCGCTCGGACAATCCAATATAGCAATCAGCCCCAGCATTTT
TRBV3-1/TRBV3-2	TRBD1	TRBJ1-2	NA	CASSQVDRGFTTNYGYTF	TGTGCCAGCAGCCAAGTGGACAGGGGATTCACTACTAACTATGGCTACACCTTC
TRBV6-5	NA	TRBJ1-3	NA	CASRGGGNTIYF	TGTGCCAGCAGGGGAGGGGGAAACACCATATATTTT
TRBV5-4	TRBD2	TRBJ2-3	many	CASTELAGSVTDTQYF	TGTGCCAGCACCGAACTAGCGGGATCTGTCACAGATACGCAGTATTTT
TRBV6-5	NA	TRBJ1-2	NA	CAILTDTNYGYTF	TGTGCCATCCTGACAGATACTAACTATGGCTACACCTTC
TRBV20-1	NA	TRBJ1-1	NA	CSASRQTPEAFF	TGCAGTGCTAGTAGACAAACTCCCGAAGCTTTCTTT
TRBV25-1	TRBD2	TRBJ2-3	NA	CAAPLGGGTDTQYF	TGTGCAGCACCCTTGGGGGGGGGCACAGATACGCAGTATTTT
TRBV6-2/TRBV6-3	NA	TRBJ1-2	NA	CASSYTGYGYTF	TGTGCCAGCAGTTACACAGGGTATGGCTACACCTTC
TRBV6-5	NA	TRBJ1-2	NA	CASSLGGGYGYTF	TGTGCCAGCAGCCTAGGGGGTGGGTATGGCTACACCTTC
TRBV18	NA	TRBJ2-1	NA	CASSPQGGRQAQFF	TGTGCCAGCTCACCACAAGGTGGTCGGCAGGCGCAGTTCTTC
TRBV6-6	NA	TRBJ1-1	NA	CASSYVGEVAFF	TGTGCCAGCAGTTACGTAGGGGAGGTTGCTTTCTTT
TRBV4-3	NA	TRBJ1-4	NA	CASSQEAREIYEKLFF	TGCGCCAGCAGCCAAGAAGCCCGGGAAATCTATGAAAAACTGTTTTTT
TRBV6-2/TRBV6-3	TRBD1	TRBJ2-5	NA	CASSYRQGAMETQYF	TGTGCCAGCAGTTACCGACAGGGGGCCATGGAGACCCAGTACTTC
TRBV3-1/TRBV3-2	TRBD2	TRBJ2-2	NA	CASSQGLGELFF	TGTGCCAGCAGCCAGGGACTAGGGGAGCTGTTTTTT
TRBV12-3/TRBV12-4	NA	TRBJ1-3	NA	CASSLSAGNTIYF	TGTGCCAGCAGTTTGAGTGCTGGAAACACCATATATTTT
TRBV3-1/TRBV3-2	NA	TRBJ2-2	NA	CASSQVGRNTGELFF	TGTGCCAGCAGCCAAGTGGGCAGAAACACCGGGGAGCTGTTTTTT
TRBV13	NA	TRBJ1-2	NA	CASSPGLLYGYTF	TGTGCCAGCAGCCCCGGACTGCTCTATGGCTACACCTTC
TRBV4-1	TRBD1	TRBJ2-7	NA	CASSQDRGFYEQYF	TGCGCCAGCAGCCAAGACAGGGGGTTTTACGAGCAGTACTTC
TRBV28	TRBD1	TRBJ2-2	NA	CAAKDRVDTGELFF	TGTGCCGCAAAGGACAGGGTGGACACCGGGGAGCTGTTTTTT
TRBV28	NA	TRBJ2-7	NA	CATEDGRYEQYF	TGTGCCACGGAGGACGGACGCTACGAGCAGTACTTC
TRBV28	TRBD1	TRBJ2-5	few	CASRTGGRETQYF	TGTGCCAGCAGAACAGGGGGACGAGAGACCCAGTACTTC
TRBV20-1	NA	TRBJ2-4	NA	CSASLALGGVIKNIQYF	TGCAGTGCTAGTTTGGCCTTAGGAGGGGTTATAAAAAACATTCAGTACTTC
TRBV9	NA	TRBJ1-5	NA	CASSVGPSMNQPQHF	TGTGCCAGCAGCGTAGGGCCCTCCATGAATCAGCCCCAGCATTTT
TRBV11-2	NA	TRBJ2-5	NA	CASRPGVALETQYF	TGTGCCAGCAGGCCAGGCGTGGCTCTGGAGACCCAGTACTTC
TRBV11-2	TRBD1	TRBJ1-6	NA	CASSLHRGYNSPLHF	TGTGCCAGCAGCTTACACAGGGGCTATAATTCACCCCTCCACTTT
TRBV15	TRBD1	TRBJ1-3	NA	CATNQALTGEGNTIYF	TGTGCCACCAACCAGGCCCTAACAGGGGAAGGAAACACCATATATTTT
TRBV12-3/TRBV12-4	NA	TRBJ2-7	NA	CASSSTVTYEQYF	TGTGCCAGCAGTTCGACAGTAACCTACGAGCAGTACTTC
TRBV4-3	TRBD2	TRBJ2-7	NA	CASSQATSGAYEQYF	TGCGCCAGCAGCCAGGCGACTAGCGGAGCCTACGAGCAGTACTTC
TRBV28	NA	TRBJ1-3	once	CASSPVLLSSSGNTIYF	TGTGCCAGCAGTCCCGTGCTACTTTCGAGCTCTGGAAACACCATATATTTT
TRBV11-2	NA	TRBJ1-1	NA	CASSLERGGEAFF	TGTGCCAGCAGCTTAGAAAGGGGGGGTGAAGCTTTCTTT
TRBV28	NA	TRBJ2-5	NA	CASSSGGRKRETQYF	TGTGCCAGCAGTTCTGGTGGGAGGAAGCGGGAGACCCAGTACTTC
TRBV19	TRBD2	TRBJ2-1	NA	CASSPTSGGYNEQFF	TGTGCCAGTAGTCCGACTAGCGGGGGCTACAATGAGCAGTTCTTC
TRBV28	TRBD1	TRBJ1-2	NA	CASSHGQGKDYGYTF	TGTGCCAGCAGTCACGGACAGGGGAAGGACTATGGCTACACCTTC
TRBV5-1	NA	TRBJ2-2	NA	CASSLGRTGELFF	TGCGCCAGCAGCCTAGGCCGTACCGGGGAGCTGTTTTTT
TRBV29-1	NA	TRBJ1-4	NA	CSVELGGGQYEKLFF	TGCAGCGTTGAATTGGGGGGGGGACAATATGAAAAACTGTTTTTT
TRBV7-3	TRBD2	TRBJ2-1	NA	CASSLERGPYNEQFF	TGTGCCAGCAGCTTGGAGCGGGGCCCCTACAATGAGCAGTTCTTC
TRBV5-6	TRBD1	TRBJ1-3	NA	CASSPGQGRAGNTIYF	TGTGCCAGCAGCCCCGGACAGGGGCGGGCAGGAAACACCATATATTTT
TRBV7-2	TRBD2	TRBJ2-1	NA	CASSLVAGASGEQFF	TGTGCCAGCAGCTTGGTAGCGGGGGCCTCGGGAGAGCAGTTCTTC
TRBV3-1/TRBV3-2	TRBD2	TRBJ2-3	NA	CASSPGTRSDTQYF	TGTGCCAGCAGCCCAGGGACTAGATCAGATACGCAGTATTTT
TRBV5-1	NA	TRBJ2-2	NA	CASSLVGGGELFF	TGCGCCAGCAGCTTGGTAGGCGGCGGGGAGCTGTTTTTT